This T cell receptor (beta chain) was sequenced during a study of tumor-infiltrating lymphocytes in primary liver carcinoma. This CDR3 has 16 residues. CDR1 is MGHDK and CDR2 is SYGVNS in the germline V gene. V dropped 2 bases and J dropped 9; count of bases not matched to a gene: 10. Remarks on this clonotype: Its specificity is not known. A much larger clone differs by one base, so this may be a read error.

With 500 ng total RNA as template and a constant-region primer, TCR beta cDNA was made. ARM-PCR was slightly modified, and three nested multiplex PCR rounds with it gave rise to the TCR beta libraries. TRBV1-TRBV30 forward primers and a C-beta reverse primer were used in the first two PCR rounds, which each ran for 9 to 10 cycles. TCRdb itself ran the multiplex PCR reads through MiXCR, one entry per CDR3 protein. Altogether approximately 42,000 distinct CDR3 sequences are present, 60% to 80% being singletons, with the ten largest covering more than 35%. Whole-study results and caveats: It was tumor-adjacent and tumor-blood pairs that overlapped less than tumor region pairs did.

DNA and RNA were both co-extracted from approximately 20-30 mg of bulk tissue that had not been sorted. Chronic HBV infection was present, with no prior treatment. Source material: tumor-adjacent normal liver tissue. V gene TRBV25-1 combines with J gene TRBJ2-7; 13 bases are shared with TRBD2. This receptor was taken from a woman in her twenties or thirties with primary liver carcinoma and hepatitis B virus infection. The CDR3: CASSEGGGTSGTGQYF. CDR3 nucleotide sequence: TGTGCCAGCAGTGAAGGGGGGGGGACTAGCGGGACTGGGCAGTACTTC.